The TCR beta chain under discussion was sequenced for a study of T cell responses to AZD1222 COVID-19 vaccine. Regarding the study as a whole: After the peak T cell response, and only then, were repertoires sampled.

To note about this clone: Its antigen is unidentified.

Data came from immunoSEQ multiplex PCR; TCRdb stores just in-frame clones and leaves some out. The table has 90,000 to 130,000 clones, approximately 90% seen once; the top ten hold about 3.3%. Sample: peripheral blood, taken on day 0 of AZD1222 vaccination. The sequence was collected from an adult in good health.

Here the CDR3 reads CASSEGPQPQHF. DNA for the CDR3: TGTGCCAGCAGTGAAGGACCCCAGCCCCAGCATTTT. This chain connects TRBV6-1 to TRBJ1-5; D remains ambiguous. Germline CDR1 is MNHNS and CDR2 is SASEGT. V was clipped by 1 base and J by 7 bases, with 5 bases between them. This CDR3 comprises 12 residues.